This T cell receptor beta chain appears in the sequencing data of a study of blood T cell repertoires in COVID-19. Study at large: Collection of acute and convalescent COVID-19 samples took place in the United States, Italy and Spain. T cells, B-cell-depleted T cells, or PBMCs provided the cDNA or gDNA that served as material.

Per germline, CDR1 MNHEY and CDR2 SMNVEV (reference sequence). The CDR3 length is 14 residues. J gave up 7 bases and V 5 bases, and 2 bases lay outside the gene matches. As handled by the study authors: Counts of nucleated cells, estimated from reference gene primer amplification, were obtained. The table came from immunoSEQ multiplex PCR; TCRdb's copy has only in-frame clones and leaves some out. V, J and clone size are those of that table, while D and trimming were read from the DNA. Here the sample spans fewer than 350,000 clones, about 85% being singletons. This sequence originates from a woman aged 50 to 65 with active or convalescent COVID-19. The sequencing sample was made of peripheral blood. The chain is built from TRBV27 and TRBJ1-6, with TRBD1 identical over 10 bases. CDR3 coding DNA: TGTGCCAGCAGTCGGACAGGGGGAAATTCACCCCTCCACTTT. Translation gives CASSRTGGNSPLHF.